This T cell receptor (beta chain) was sequenced for a study of T cell responses to AZD1222 COVID-19 vaccine (dated by TCRdb to the early 2020s). Some background on the complete study: AZD1222 recipients with second doses at about 4 weeks or about 12 weeks were pooled, because spike-specific TCR depth and breadth did not differ between schedules. Trial participants were enrolled into age subgroups of 18-55, 56-69 and 70-plus years, which contained 148, 28 and 57 TCR-sequenced participants, respectively. TCR sequencing covered 230 to 250 trial participants: roughly 200 given two doses of AZD1222 and approximately 26 given two doses of MenACWY control vaccine. On the study overall, not on this receptor specifically: The 56-69-year group was small, and its depth increase did not reach significance, likely because of low power. Reportedly, close to half of the unique spike-specific TCRs recognized epitopes lying outside the regions that are mutated in the B.1.351 and B.1.1.7 variants. Spike-specific TCR breadth and depth rose significantly after two AZD1222 doses compared with day 0 and with MenACWY recipients. Conclusions about previously exposed vaccinees are limited because only five to seven AZD1222 recipients were SARS-CoV-2 seropositive at baseline. No day 14 peak-response samples were available, so repertoires were characterized only after the peak T cell response. The whole spike protein was spanned by vaccine-associated CD4 TCRs, and dominant responses were seen in regions 160-218 and 743-854. Most participants were white British and females outnumbered males, and the authors suggested that clonal diversity may have been underestimated.

The CDR3 regions of human TCRbeta chains were analyzed by immunosequencing. Regarding the original processing steps: TCRs in the repertoires were compared against a reference library of SARS-CoV-2-specific TCRs that had been generated with the MIRA antigen-specificity platform. Breadth was defined as the fraction of unique TCRs that were SARS-CoV-2-associated. Depth was defined as the fraction of total T cells that were SARS-CoV-2-associated. Each spike-specific TCR was assigned to its reactive spike region and to a CD4 or CD8 class using the MIRA data. Log10-transformed breadth and depth values were compared by one-way ANOVA with Sidak's multiple comparisons tests. The table comes from immuneACCESS by way of TCRdb, which keeps in-frame sequences with V and J called. Part of the clones is missing from these tables; in studies checked, under half for an unresolved V gene and the rest for unknown reasons. The V and J calls and the clone size are those of that table, but D and trimming were determined from the DNA. This sample comprises approximately 150,000 clones, under 95% of them detected only once. The ten most abundant clones make up roughly 1.3% of the sample.

The sample's time point label is to be understood as: baseline before first vaccination. Vaccinee samples came from UK trials COV001 and COV002, including a single-blind randomized controlled phase 2/3 trial of AZD1222 (ChAdOx1 nCoV-19) in healthy adults. For TCRbeta chain sequencing, PBMC samples were collected from trial participants at day 0 and at day 28 after the second dose. As for this clone: No cognate antigen has been identified for it. No qualities accompany the bases; no much larger clone lies one base away.

The CDR3, from cysteine to phenylalanine, totals 16 residues. Only the CDR3 region is kept as DNA, spanning 48 bases read in frame from base 1. The germline V end is reduced by 6 bases and the J end by 1 base; junction bases left unmatched: 9. The germline V gene gives CDR1 as MGHRA and CDR2 as YSYEKL. This specimen consisted of peripheral blood, obtained on day 0 of AZD1222 vaccination. The TCR originated in an adult in good health. Rearrangement joined TRBV4-1 to TRBJ2-3, and 8 junction bases match TRBD2. This receptor has the CDR3 CASSLEPGGGTDTQYF. The bases are TGCGCCAGCAGTCTGGAGCCGGGAGGGGGCACAGATACGCAGTATTTT.